This T cell receptor (beta chain) was obtained from a study of CD8 T cells in ankylosing spondylitis. Points from the study as a whole: Apparently characteristic of ankylosing spondylitis blood was a TCR beta motif (about eight highly homologous variants).

This clonotype was counted many times. Its target is unknown. Library preparation for TCR beta used quantitative 5'-RACE with molecular barcodes. TCRdb passed the 5' RACE reads through MiXCR, listing each CDR3 protein once. The sample records about 160,000 distinct CDR3 sequences, roughly 18% being singletons. Trimming pared 7 bases from V and 3 bases from J, leaving 15 bases between. The CDR3 consists of 14 residues. The germline V gene encodes CDR1 SGHVS and CDR2 FQNEAQ. Sequencing was performed on blood, either unsorted or a sorted T cell fraction (not recorded which). The chain is built from TRBV7-8 and TRBJ2-5; D is ambiguous. This clonotype originated in a male donor with ankylosing spondylitis or in good health (not recorded which). CDR3 loop: CASTERRAEETQYF. In nucleotides, the CDR3 is TGTGCCAGCACCGAAAGGCGCGCAGAAGAGACCCAGTACTTC. The full variable domain, completed using reference TRBV7-8 and TRBJ2-5, is GAGVSQSPRYKVAKRGQDVALRCDPISGHVSLFWYQQALGQGPEFLTYFQNEAQLDKSGLPSDRFFAERPEGSVSTLKIQRTQQEDSAVYLCASTERRAEETQYFGPGTRLLVL.